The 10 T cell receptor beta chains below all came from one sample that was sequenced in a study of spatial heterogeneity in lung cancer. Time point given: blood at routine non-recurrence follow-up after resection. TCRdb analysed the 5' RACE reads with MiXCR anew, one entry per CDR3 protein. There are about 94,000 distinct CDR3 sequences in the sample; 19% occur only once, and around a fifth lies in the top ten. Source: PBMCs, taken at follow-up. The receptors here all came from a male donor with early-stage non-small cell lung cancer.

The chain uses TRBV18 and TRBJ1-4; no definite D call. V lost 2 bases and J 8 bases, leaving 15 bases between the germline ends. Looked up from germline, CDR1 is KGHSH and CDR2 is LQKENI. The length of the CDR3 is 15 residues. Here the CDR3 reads CASSPSWVEGEKLFF. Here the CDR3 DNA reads TGTGCCAGCTCACCAAGCTGGGTAGAAGGGGAAAAACTGTTTTTT.

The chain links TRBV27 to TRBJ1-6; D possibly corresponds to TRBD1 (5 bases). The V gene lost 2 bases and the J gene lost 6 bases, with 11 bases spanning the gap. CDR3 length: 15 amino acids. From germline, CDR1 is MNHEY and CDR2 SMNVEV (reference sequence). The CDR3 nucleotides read TGTGCCAGCAGTTTAATTCAGGGTTCTAATTCACCCCTCCACTTT. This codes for CASSLIQGSNSPLHF.

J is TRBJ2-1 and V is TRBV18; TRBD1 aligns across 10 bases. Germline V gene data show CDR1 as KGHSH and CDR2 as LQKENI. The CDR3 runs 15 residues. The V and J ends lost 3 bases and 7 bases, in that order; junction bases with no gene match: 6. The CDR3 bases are TGTGCCAGCTCACCTAGGACAGGGGGATGGAATGAGCAGTTCTTC. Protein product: CASSPRTGGWNEQFF.

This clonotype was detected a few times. CDR3 amino acids: CASSLIGQVELFF. DNA of the CDR3: TGTGCCAGCAGTCTCATAGGACAGGTCGAGCTGTTTTTT. V usage is TRBV2 and J usage is TRBJ2-2; TRBD1 agrees at 7 bases. This CDR3 comprises 13 residues. Germline CDR1 reads SNHLY; CDR2 reads FYNNEI. V lost 5 bases, J lost 11 bases, and 8 bases stayed unmatched.

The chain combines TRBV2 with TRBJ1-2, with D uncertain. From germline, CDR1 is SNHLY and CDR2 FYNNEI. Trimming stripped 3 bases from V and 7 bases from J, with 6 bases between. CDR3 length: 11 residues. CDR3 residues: CASSDFGGYTF. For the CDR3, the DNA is TGTGCCAGCAGTGACTTTGGTGGCTACACCTTC.

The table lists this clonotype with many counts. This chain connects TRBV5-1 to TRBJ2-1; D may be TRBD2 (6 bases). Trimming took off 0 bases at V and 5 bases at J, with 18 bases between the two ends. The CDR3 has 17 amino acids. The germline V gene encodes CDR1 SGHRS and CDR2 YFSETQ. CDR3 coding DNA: TGCGCCAGCAGCTTGGTACCCGGGAGAGGGCTAAACAATGAGCAGTTCTTC. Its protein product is CASSLVPGRGLNNEQFF.

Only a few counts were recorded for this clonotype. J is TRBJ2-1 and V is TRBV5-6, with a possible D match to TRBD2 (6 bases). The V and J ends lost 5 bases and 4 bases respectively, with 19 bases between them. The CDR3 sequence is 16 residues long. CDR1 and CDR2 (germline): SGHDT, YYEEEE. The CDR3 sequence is CASRTNWGTAYNEQFF. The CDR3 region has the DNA TGTGCCAGCAGAACAAATTGGGGGACTGCATACAATGAGCAGTTCTTC.

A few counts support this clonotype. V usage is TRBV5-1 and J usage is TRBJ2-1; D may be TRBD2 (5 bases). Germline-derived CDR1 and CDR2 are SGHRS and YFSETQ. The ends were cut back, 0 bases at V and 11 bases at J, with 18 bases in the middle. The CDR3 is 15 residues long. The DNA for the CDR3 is TGCGCCAGCAGCTTGGCCACCGGTGGGAGTGATAAGCAGTTCTTC. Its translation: CASSLATGGSDKQFF. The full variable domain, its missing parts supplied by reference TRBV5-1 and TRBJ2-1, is KAGVTQTPRYLIKTRGQQVTLSCSPISGHRSVSWYQQTPGQGLQFLFEYFSETQRNKGNFPGRFSGRQFSNSRSEMNVSTLELGDSALYLCASSLATGGSDKQFFGPGTRLTVL.

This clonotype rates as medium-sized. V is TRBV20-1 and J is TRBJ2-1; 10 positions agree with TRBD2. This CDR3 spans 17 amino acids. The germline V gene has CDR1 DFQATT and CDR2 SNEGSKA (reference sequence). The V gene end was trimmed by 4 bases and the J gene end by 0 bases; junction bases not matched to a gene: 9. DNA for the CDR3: TGCAGTGCTATAGTAGCGGGGGGCCTTAGCTCCTACAATGAGCAGTTCTTC. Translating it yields CSAIVAGGLSSYNEQFF.

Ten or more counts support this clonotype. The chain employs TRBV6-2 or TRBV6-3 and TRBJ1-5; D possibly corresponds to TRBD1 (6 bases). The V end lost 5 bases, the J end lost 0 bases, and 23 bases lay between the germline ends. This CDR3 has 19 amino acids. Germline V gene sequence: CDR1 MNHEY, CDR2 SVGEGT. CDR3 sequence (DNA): TGTGCCAGCAGTCACGAGGGGGGCCTGCCCCAGAATAGCAATCAGCCCCAGCATTTT. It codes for CASSHEGGLPQNSNQPQHF.